This entry lists 13 T cell receptor beta chains sequenced from one sample in a study of CD8 T cells in Susac syndrome (dated 2019 in TCRdb). Library method: the immunoSEQ multiplex PCR assay. RNA was extracted using the RNeasy kit, and roughly 0.45 to 1 ug of the RNA was reverse transcribed with random hexamers. Using fastp trimming at Q25 and MiXCR clonotype assembly, TCRdb reanalyzed the public sequencing data and kept in-frame beta chains. A single entry per CDR3 protein holds the most common genes and DNA from its merged rows. The sample includes 200,000 or so distinct CDR3 sequences, with 90% to 95% observed a single time. The ten largest account for around 0.085% of the sample. Sequenced input: CD4+ T cells from PBMCs. The receptor set was obtained from a human donor with multiple sclerosis.

The rearrangement uses TRBV12-5 and TRBJ1-1; a possible D gene is TRBD1 (5 bases). This CDR3 contains 13 residues. V was cut by 5 bases and J by 5 bases, with 12 bases left in between. The germline V gene encodes CDR1 LGHNT and CDR2 FRNRAP. The CDR3 here is CASGPRGVTEAFF. CDR3 DNA: TGTGCTAGTGGTCCCCGAGGGGTGACTGAAGCTTTCTTT.

V and J are TRBV5-1 and TRBJ2-2, with 7 nucleotides matching TRBD1. The CDR3 has 14 residues. Per germline, CDR1 SGHRS and CDR2 YFSETQ. After removal of 4 bases from V and 6 bases from J, the junction contained 6 bases not matched to a gene. Here the CDR3 reads CASSRQGVPGELFF. CDR3 nucleotide sequence: TGCGCCAGCAGCCGTCAGGGGGTCCCCGGGGAGCTGTTTTTT.

The V and J genes are TRBV5-4 and TRBJ1-1; a weak D match, TRBD1 (6 bases). The CDR3 has 17 residues. In germline, CDR1 is SGHNT, CDR2 YYREEE (reference sequence). Trimming left V 1 base short and J 2 bases short, with 18 bases between. The CDR3 reads CASSLSPLGQINTEAFF. In DNA form, the CDR3 reads TGTGCCAGCAGCTTGTCTCCTCTTGGACAGATTAACACTGAAGCTTTCTTT.

The chain couples TRBV5-1 to TRBJ1-2, with TRBD1 identical over 9 bases. The CDR3 covers 15 residues. After removal of 3 bases from V and 8 bases from J, the junction contained 11 bases not matched to a gene. Germline-derived CDR1 and CDR2 are SGHRS and YFSETQ. This chain's CDR3 is CASSSLTGGLYGYTF. CDR3 nucleotide sequence: TGCGCCAGCAGCTCGCTCACAGGGGGCCTCTACGGCTACACCTTC.

This chain connects TRBV20-1 to TRBJ1-5; 7 bases are a match to TRBD1. This CDR3 comprises 14 residues. The junction had 6 bases not matched to a gene; V was cut back by 2 bases and J by 5 bases. Germline V gene data show CDR1 as DFQATT and CDR2 as SNEGSKA (reference sequence). CDR3: CSARRGQKDQPQHF. The CDR3 bases are TGCAGTGCTAGAAGGGGGCAGAAAGATCAGCCCCAGCATTTT.

The genes are TRBV27 and TRBJ2-5; D gene ambiguous. The CDR3 spans 9 residues. V gave up 9 bases and J gave up 2 bases, with 1 base separating them. Germline values: CDR1 MNHEY, CDR2 SMNVEV (reference sequence). CDR3 DNA sequence: TGTGCCAGGCAAGAGACCCAGTACTTC. This encodes CARQETQYF.

This sequence joins TRBV13 and TRBJ1-1; D is uncertain. Trimming took 5 bases from V and 10 from J, leaving 14 bases between them. Germline CDR1 PRHDT, CDR2 FYEKMQ (reference sequence). The CDR3 loop spans 12 amino acids. CDR3 residues: CASSPSKLGAFF. Here the CDR3 DNA reads TGTGCCAGCAGCCCGTCAAAGCTGGGAGCTTTCTTT.

J is TRBJ2-5 and V is TRBV24-1; the D gene is possibly TRBD1 (6 bases). The CDR3 is made up of 14 amino acids. CDR1 is KGHDR and CDR2 is SFDVKD in the germline V gene. V was clipped by 7 bases and J by 5 bases, with 16 bases between them. As DNA, the CDR3 is TGTGCCACCAGCCCAACGACGGGACATGAGACCCAGTACTTC. Amino acids: CATSPTTGHETQYF.

J is TRBJ2-2 and V is TRBV15; a possible D gene is TRBD1 (6 bases). The V gene's germline CDR1 is LNHNV and CDR2 YYDKDF (reference sequence). The CDR3 is made up of 16 amino acids. The germline V and J ends were trimmed by 6 bases and 4 bases, with 18 bases remaining between them. For the CDR3, the DNA is TGTGCCACCAGTTCATTTGGACAGCCCGGCACCGGGGAGCTGTTTTTT. Its protein is CATSSFGQPGTGELFF.

This chain joins TRBV20-1 and TRBJ2-2; TRBD2 aligns across 12 bases. The germline V gene encodes CDR1 DFQATT and CDR2 SNEGSKA (reference sequence). After removal of 4 bases from V and 4 bases from J, the junction contained 4 bases not matched to a gene. The CDR3 extends over 15 amino acids. The CDR3 DNA reads TGCAGTGCTACTAGCGGGGGGGCCGGCACCGGGGAGCTGTTTTTT. Translating it yields CSATSGGAGTGELFF.

This clonotype appeared once. The V gene is TRBV20-1, the J gene TRBJ2-3; 8 nucleotides align to TRBD2. The CDR3 extends over 14 amino acids. Germline-derived CDR1 and CDR2 are DFQATT and SNEGSKA (reference sequence). Trimming took 5 bases from V and 5 from J; bases not matched to a gene: 9. DNA of the CDR3: TGCAGTGCTTGCCCGGGGGGGCCGATAGATACGCAGTATTTT. It encodes CSACPGGPIDTQYF.

This clonotype was seen a handful of times. J is TRBJ2-1 and V is TRBV30, with unresolved D. Trimming cost V 2 bases and J 3 bases, with 8 bases left between them. This CDR3 is 13 amino acids long. CDR1 and CDR2 (germline): GTSNPN, SVGIG (reference sequence). Here the CDR3 reads CAWSSSGYNEQFF. For the CDR3, the DNA is TGTGCCTGGAGTTCCTCGGGCTACAATGAGCAGTTCTTC.

The CDR3 DNA follows: TGTGCCAGCAGGTCCACTAGCGGGGGAGATACGCAGTATTTT. Residues: CASRSTSGGDTQYF. This chain links TRBV7-3 with TRBJ2-3, with TRBD2 matching over 11 bases. The CDR3 length is 14 residues. The V gene end was trimmed by 6 bases and the J gene end by 5 bases; junction bases not matched to a gene: 4. Germline V CDR1 and CDR2: SGHTA, FQGTGA.